This T cell receptor beta chain was sequenced in a study of T cells in Graves' hyperthyroidism and ophthalmopathy. Newly diagnosed hyperthyroidism patients aged 18 to 65 years had disease lasting under 2 months. Amplified TCR beta CDR3 regions came from RNA transcripts. TCR CDR3 underwent first-round RT-PCR with the HTBI primer set. One entry per CDR3 protein, called by TCRdb with MiXCR from the multiplex PCR reads. The repertoire holds approximately 530,000 distinct CDR3 sequences, over 15% seen once, with more than 15% in the top ten. The germline CDR1 and CDR2 sequences are SQVTM and ANQGSEA. J lost 3 bases, V lost 4 bases, and 5 bases had no gene match. The CDR3 runs to 14 residues. This clonotype came up many times. Its specificity is unknown. Points from the study as a whole: Blood shared most expanded thyroid clonotypes above 0.001.

The sequencing sample was made of blood. The V and J genes are TRBV29-1 and TRBJ2-1; 8 bases line up with TRBD2. This TCR was recovered from a young woman with Graves' hyperthyroidism. CDR3 coding DNA: TGCAGCGTTGTCGGGGGGGAGGTCTACAATGAGCAGTTCTTC. This translates into CSVVGGEVYNEQFF.